This entry lists 15 T cell receptor beta chains sequenced from one sample in a study of blood T cell repertoires in COVID-19 (dated by TCRdb to the early 2020s). Libraries came from the immunoSEQ multiplex PCR assay. Not all clones reach the TCRdb copy of this immuneACCESS table, which keeps in-frame sequences only. Checked studies attribute under half of the gap to unresolved V genes and leave the rest unexplained. The sample table records fewer than 200,000 clones; around 87% of these occur just once. Around 23% of the sample is held by the ten biggest clonotypes. Sequencing was performed on PBMCs or T cells enriched from blood (not recorded which). Every receptor here comes from a woman between 40 and 50 years old in a cohort exposed to, infected with or recovered from COVID-19 (not recorded which).

DNA of the CDR3: TGTGCCAGCAGGGCCAGATCCTTCACCGGGGAGCTGTTTTTT. Translating it yields CASRARSFTGELFF. The genes are TRBV28 and TRBJ2-2, with D unclear. Germline V gives CDR1 MDHEN, CDR2 SYDVKM. The CDR3 contains 14 residues. V was shortened by 6 bases and J by 4 bases, with 12 bases between the two germline ends.

The rearrangement uses TRBV11-3 and TRBJ2-7; 13 nucleotides line up with TRBD2. The CDR3 covers 17 residues. V lost 5 bases and J lost 2; bases outside the gene matches: 9. Germline-derived CDR1 and CDR2 are SGHNT and YENEEA. The CDR3 loop reads CASSPPGGTSGAYEQYF. CDR3 DNA: TGTGCCAGCAGCCCACCAGGGGGGACTAGCGGGGCCTACGAGCAGTACTTC.

This rearrangement joins TRBV6-6 to TRBJ1-1, with D maybe TRBD1 (5 bases). Germline V gene data show CDR1 as MNHNY and CDR2 as SVGAGI (reference sequence). The CDR3 is 14 amino acids. V dropped 0 bases and J dropped 4 bases, with 9 bases sitting between them. The DNA of the CDR3 is TGTGCCAGCAGTTACTCAGGGGAGGGCACTGAAGCTTTCTTT. Its translation is CASSYSGEGTEAFF.

V gene TRBV6-5 combines with J gene TRBJ2-1; maybe TRBD1 (6 bases). This CDR3 region has 14 residues. Germline V CDR1 and CDR2: MNHEY, SVGAGI. Between the trimmed V and J ends, which lost 0 bases and 4 bases, there was a span of 7 bases. The CDR3 region has the DNA TGTGCCAGCAGTTACTCTGACAGGTACAATGAGCAGTTCTTC. Protein sequence: CASSYSDRYNEQFF.

This chain joins TRBV19 and TRBJ1-4, with 7 bases fitting TRBD1. V trimming: 7 bases; J trimming: 4 bases; junction bases outside the gene matches: 6. In germline, CDR1 is LNHDA, CDR2 SQIVND (reference sequence). The CDR3 length is 14 residues. CDR3 coding DNA: TGTGCCAGTAAGCCCCAGGGGGGTAATGAAAAACTGTTTTTT. This codes for CASKPQGGNEKLFF.

The genes are TRBV11-2 and TRBJ2-2; 9 bases are shared with TRBD1. The V segment lost 5 bases and the J segment 0 bases; nucleotides outside the gene matches: 7. Germline V gene data show CDR1 as SGHAT and CDR2 as FQNNGV. The CDR3 sequence is 17 residues long. The CDR3 nucleotides read TGTGCCAGCAGCCTATACAGGGGGCGATCGAACACCGGGGAGCTGTTTTTT. Translation: CASSLYRGRSNTGELFF.

V and J are TRBV3-1 (or the pseudogene TRBV3-2) and TRBJ1-6; 8 nucleotides align to TRBD1. CDR1 and CDR2 (germline): LGHDT, YNNKEL (reference sequence). The CDR3 is 17 residues long. Losses at the gene ends were 1 base for V and 9 bases for J; bases not matched to a gene: 11. CDR3 nucleotides: TGTGCCAGCAGCCAAGTCTTTGGGACAGGTAGCTTTTCACCCCTCCACTTT. It codes for CASSQVFGTGSFSPLHF.

The V gene is TRBV11-2, the J gene TRBJ1-2; TRBD1 is a possible D gene (5 bases). The V end was cut by 1 base, the J end by 8 bases, with 11 bases between. Germline loops: CDR1 SGHAT, CDR2 FQNNGV. There are 13 residues in the CDR3. The CDR3 DNA sequence: TGTGCCAGCAGCTTAGTGAGCAGGGAAGGCTACACCTTC. Translation: CASSLVSREGYTF.

The V call is TRBV2, the J call TRBJ2-5, with 8 positions matching TRBD1. V shed 6 bases, J shed 4 bases, and the junction held 4 bases outside the gene matches. CDR3 length equals 13 residues. The germline V gene has CDR1 SNHLY and CDR2 FYNNEI. CDR3 nucleotide sequence: TGTGCCAGCAGCATACAGGGGGGAGAGACCCAGTACTTC. Translated: CASSIQGGETQYF.

The chain couples TRBV2 to TRBJ1-2; tentative D call: TRBD1 (5 bases). Germline V CDR1 and CDR2: SNHLY, FYNNEI. This CDR3 comprises 15 residues. With 7 bases removed from V and 1 base from J, the gap between germline ends came to 16 bases. Here the CDR3 DNA reads TGTGCCAGCAAGGGCGCGGACACCATTAACTATGGCTACACCTTC. Encoded protein: CASKGADTINYGYTF.

This chain uses TRBV12-3 or TRBV12-4 with TRBJ2-1; maybe TRBD2 (6 bases). V dropped 5 bases and J dropped 8 bases, with 7 bases sitting between them. This CDR3 has 11 residues. CDR3 nucleotides: TGTGCCAGCAGTCAGCGGGATGAGCAGTTCTTC. This translates into CASSQRDEQFF.

This chain links TRBV28 with TRBJ2-3; D call uncertain. With 7 bases removed from V and 1 base from J, the gap between germline ends came to 12 bases. This CDR3 has 14 amino acids. CDR1 and CDR2 (germline): MDHEN, SYDVKM. The CDR3 here is CASTIIRGTDTQYF. The CDR3 nucleotides are TGTGCCAGCACCATCATCCGGGGCACAGATACGCAGTATTTT.

For the CDR3, the DNA is TGTGCCAGCAGCTTAGATTTTGGGGGCAACTACGAGCAGTACTTC. Amino acid sequence: CASSLDFGGNYEQYF. The V and J genes are TRBV11-2 and TRBJ2-7; a weak D match, TRBD1 (6 bases). Germline V CDR1 and CDR2: SGHAT, FQNNGV. The CDR3 extends over 15 amino acids. V was cut by 0 bases and J by 3 bases, with 12 bases left in between.

This chain uses TRBV6-5 with TRBJ1-1, with 9 bases matching TRBD1. Per germline, CDR1 MNHEY and CDR2 SVGAGI. The length of the CDR3 is 15 residues. Trimming cost V 7 bases and J 1 base; bases outside gene matches: 7. Here the CDR3 reads CASISNRGPNTEAFF. The CDR3 coding sequence is TGTGCCAGCATCAGTAACAGGGGGCCGAACACTGAAGCTTTCTTT.

The chain joins TRBV27 to TRBJ2-7; TRBD1 matches at 9 bases. Trimming removed 6 bases from V and 7 bases from J; junction bases left unmatched: 4. This CDR3 is 12 amino acids long. Germline V CDR1 and CDR2: MNHEY, SMNVEV (reference sequence). Written as DNA, the CDR3 is TGTGCCAGCAGACAGGGGGCGCGTGAGCAGTACTTC. The encoded protein is CASRQGAREQYF.